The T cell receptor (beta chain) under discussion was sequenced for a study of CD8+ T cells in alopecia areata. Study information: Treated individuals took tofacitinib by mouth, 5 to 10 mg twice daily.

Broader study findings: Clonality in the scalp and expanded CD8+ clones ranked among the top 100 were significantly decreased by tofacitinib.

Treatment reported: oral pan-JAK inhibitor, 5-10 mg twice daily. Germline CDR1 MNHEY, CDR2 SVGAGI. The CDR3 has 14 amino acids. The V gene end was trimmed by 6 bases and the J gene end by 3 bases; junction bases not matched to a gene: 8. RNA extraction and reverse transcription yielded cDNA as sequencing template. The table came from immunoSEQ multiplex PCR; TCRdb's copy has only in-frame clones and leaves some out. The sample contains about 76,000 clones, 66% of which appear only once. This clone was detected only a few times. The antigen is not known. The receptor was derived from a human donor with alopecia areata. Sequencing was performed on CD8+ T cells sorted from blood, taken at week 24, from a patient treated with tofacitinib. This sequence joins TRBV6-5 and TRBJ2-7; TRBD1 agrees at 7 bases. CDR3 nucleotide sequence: TGTGCCAGCAGCTACGGACAGGACGTCTACGAGCAGTACTTC. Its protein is CASSYGQDVYEQYF.